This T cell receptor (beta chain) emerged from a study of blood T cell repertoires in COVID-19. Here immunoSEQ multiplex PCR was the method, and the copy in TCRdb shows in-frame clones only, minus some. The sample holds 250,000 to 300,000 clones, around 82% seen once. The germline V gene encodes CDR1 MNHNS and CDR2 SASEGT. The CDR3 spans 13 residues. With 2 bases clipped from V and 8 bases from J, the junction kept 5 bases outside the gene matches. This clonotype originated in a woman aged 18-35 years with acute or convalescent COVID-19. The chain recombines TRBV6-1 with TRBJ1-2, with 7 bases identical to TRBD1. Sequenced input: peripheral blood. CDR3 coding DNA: TGTGCCAGCAGTGAAAGAGGAGGGGGCGGCTACACCTTC. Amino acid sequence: CASSERGGGGYTF.